This paragraph covers one T cell receptor beta chain sequence. What it recognizes is unknown. The record originates from a study of T cell repertoires in cytomegalovirus infection. The wider study: Carrying CMV and the relevant HLA type showed in public TCR beta signatures. Whole-study results and caveats: In two of eight donors, the top clonotype was HLA-C-restricted CMV-specific. Of the TCR beta families, the public ones yielded a cumulative frequency that identified carriers of CMV plus the relevant HLA.

TCRdb ran MiXCR on the reads and lists one entry per CDR3 protein. Here the sample spans 200,000 or so distinct CDR3 sequences, roughly 28% being singletons. CDR3 length: 13 amino acids. V lost 1 base to trimming and J lost 5 bases, with 6 bases between them. Looked up from germline, CDR1 is MNHNS and CDR2 is SASEGT. The chain couples TRBV6-1 to TRBJ1-5; D ambiguous. The sequencing sample was made of PBMCs. This receptor was obtained from a human donor in good health (CMV status not recorded). Some clones in this sample may be carry-over from other donors' samples. The CDR3 spells CASSEGGHQPQHF. The CDR3 DNA reads as TGTGCCAGCAGTGAAGGGGGTCATCAGCCCCAGCATTTT.